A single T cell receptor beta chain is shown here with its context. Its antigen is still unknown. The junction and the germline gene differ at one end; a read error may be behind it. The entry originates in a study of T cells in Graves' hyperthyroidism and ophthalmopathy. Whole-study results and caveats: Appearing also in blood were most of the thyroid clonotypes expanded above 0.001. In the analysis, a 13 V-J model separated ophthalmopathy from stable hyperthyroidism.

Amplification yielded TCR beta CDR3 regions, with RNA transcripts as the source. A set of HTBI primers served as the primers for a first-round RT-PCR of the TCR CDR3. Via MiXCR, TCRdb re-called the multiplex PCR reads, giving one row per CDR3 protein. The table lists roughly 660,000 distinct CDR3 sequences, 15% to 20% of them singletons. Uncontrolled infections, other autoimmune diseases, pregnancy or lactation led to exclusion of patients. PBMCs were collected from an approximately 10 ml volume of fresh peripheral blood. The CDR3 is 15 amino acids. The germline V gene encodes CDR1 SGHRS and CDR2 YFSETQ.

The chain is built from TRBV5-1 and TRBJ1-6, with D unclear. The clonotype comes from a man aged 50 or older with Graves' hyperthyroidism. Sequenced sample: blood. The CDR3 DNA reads TGCGCCGGCAGCTTATACGGGGTTGGCTATTCACCCCTCCACTTT. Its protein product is CAGSLYGVGYSPLHF.